The 14 T cell receptor beta chains reported below all come from one sample, sequenced in a study of regulatory T cells in long-lasting Graves disease. Time point indicated: persistent/refractory GD, antithyroid drugs over 5 years with positive TRAb. Extracted RNA from PBMCs served as the source of the TCR library. Arm-PCR of CDR3 regions and iRepertoire HTBI primers were the basis on which TCR beta libraries were built. MiXCR, run by TCRdb on the multiplex PCR reads, gives a single entry per CDR3 protein. The sample shows hundreds of thousands of distinct CDR3 sequences, approximately 23% of them seen only once. The material sequenced was peripheral blood mononuclear cells (PBMCs), taken when the disease was refractory, from a patient treated with antithyroid drugs. The receptors here all came from a female donor with Graves disease.

The chain links TRBV6-1 to TRBJ1-1, with D perhaps matching TRBD1 (5 bases). The germline V gene has CDR1 MNHNS and CDR2 SASEGT. CDR3 length: 13 amino acids. With 6 bases removed from V and 5 bases from J, the gap between germline ends came to 13 bases. In nucleotides, the CDR3 is TGTGCCAGCAGCCCAGTAAGGGGTACTGAAGCTTTCTTT. This codes for CASSPVRGTEAFF.

This clonotype appeared many times. The V call is TRBV29-1, the J call TRBJ1-5; D may be TRBD1 (6 bases). CDR3 size: 13 residues. Per the germline V gene, CDR1 is SQVTM and CDR2 is ANQGSEA. Trimming left V 6 bases short and J 3 bases short, with 12 bases between. The CDR3 DNA is TGCAGCGTCGACACAGGGTACAATCAGCCCCAGCATTTT. Amino acids: CSVDTGYNQPQHF.

The table lists this clonotype with many counts. V and J are TRBV28 and TRBJ1-6, with 9 positions matching TRBD1. Germline V gene lookup returns CDR1 MDHEN and CDR2 SYDVKM. The CDR3 is 19 residues long. With 3 bases clipped from V and 0 bases from J, the junction kept 9 bases outside the gene matches. In nucleotides, the CDR3 is TGTGCCAGCAGTTTGAAAGGAGGACAGGGGAGCTCCTATAATTCACCCCTCCACTTT. It encodes CASSLKGGQGSSYNSPLHF.

This clonotype was seen a few times. V and J are TRBV30 and TRBJ2-2; 11 bases agree with TRBD2. The CDR3 length is 14 residues. Germline V gene data show CDR1 as GTSNPN and CDR2 as SVGIG (reference sequence). J was trimmed by 3 bases and V by 8 bases; bases with no gene match: 5. This chain's CDR3 is CALGLAGYTGELFF. The DNA of the CDR3 is TGTGCCCTCGGACTAGCGGGTTACACCGGGGAGCTGTTTTTT. Full variable domain (missing parts from reference TRBV30 and TRBJ2-2): SQTIHQWPATLVQPVGSPLSLECTVEGTSNPNLYWYRQAAGRGLQLLFYSVGIGQISSEVPQNLSASRPQDRQFILSSKKLLLSDSGFYLCALGLAGYTGELFFGEGSRLTVL.

This clonotype was recorded many times. The chain has TRBV6-1 and TRBJ1-2; D may be TRBD1 (6 bases). CDR1 and CDR2 (germline): MNHNS, SASEGT. The V end was cut by 6 bases, the J end by 5 bases, with 10 bases between. The CDR3 has 12 residues. CDR3: CASRPTGYGYTF. Here the CDR3 DNA reads TGTGCCAGCAGACCCACAGGGTATGGCTACACCTTC.

At least ten counts were recorded for this clonotype. V usage is TRBV20-1 and J usage is TRBJ1-2, with D perhaps matching TRBD1 (5 bases). This CDR3 contains 13 residues. Trimming removed 3 bases from V and 2 bases from J, with 10 bases in between. Germline CDR1 DFQATT, CDR2 SNEGSKA (reference sequence). CDR3 sequence: CSASARVNYGYTF. For the CDR3, the DNA is TGCAGTGCTAGTGCCAGGGTAAACTATGGCTACACCTTC.

This clonotype has ten or more counts. The J gene is TRBJ2-2, the V gene TRBV2; D unclear. This CDR3 contains 14 residues. The germline V and J ends were trimmed by 2 bases and 5 bases, with 9 bases remaining between them. The V gene's germline CDR1 is SNHLY and CDR2 FYNNEI. In DNA, the CDR3 is TGTGCCAGCAGTGAAAGTCGAGTTACCGGGGAGCTGTTTTTT. It yields the protein CASSESRVTGELFF.

The count of this clonotype is one. The chain is built from TRBV5-1 and TRBJ2-5; 11 bases fit TRBD2. This CDR3 comprises 18 residues. CDR1 and CDR2 (germline): SGHRS, YFSETQ. With 4 bases clipped from V and 4 bases from J, the junction kept 15 bases outside the gene matches. The CDR3 is CASSVTVAGGPRGETQYF. The CDR3, as DNA: TGCGCCAGCAGCGTTACAGTAGCGGGAGGGCCACGGGGAGAGACCCAGTACTTC.

The sample holds a few counts of this clonotype. This chain uses TRBV7-6 with TRBJ2-5, with TRBD1 as a possible D gene (6 bases). Germline CDR1 and CDR2: SGHVS and FNYEAQ. V gave up 5 bases and J gave up 5 bases, with 15 bases separating them. This CDR3 comprises 14 residues. CDR3 sequence reads: CASSPTGIAETQYF. CDR3 bases: TGTGCCAGCAGCCCAACAGGGATAGCTGAGACCCAGTACTTC. Combining the CDR3 with reference TRBV7-6 and TRBJ2-5 gives the whole variable domain GAGVSQSPRYKVTKRGQDVALRCDPISGHVSLYWYRQALGQGPEFLTYFNYEAQQDKSGLPNDRFSAERPEGSISTLTIQRTEQRDSAMYRCASSPTGIAETQYFGPGTRLLVL.

This clonotype occurred many times. This rearrangement joins TRBV4-2 to TRBJ1-2, with unresolved D. Per the germline V gene, CDR1 is LGHNA and CDR2 is YNFKEQ. V lost 0 bases and J lost 2, with 7 bases in between. The CDR3 covers 14 residues. CDR3: CASSQEQRNYGYTF. The CDR3 region has the DNA TGTGCCAGCAGCCAAGAACAGAGAAACTATGGCTACACCTTC.

CDR3: CASTRDGTPQDGQFF. The CDR3 nucleotides are TGTGCCAGCACCCGCGACGGGACCCCGCAGGATGGGCAGTTCTTC. This chain joins TRBV6-2 or TRBV6-3 and TRBJ2-1; D may correspond to TRBD1 or TRBD2 (5 bases each). V lost 7 bases and J lost 12, with 25 bases in between. Germline values: CDR1 MNHEY, CDR2 SVGEGT. The CDR3 sequence is 15 residues long.

On this clonotype itself: A junction boundary mismatches the germline segment, possibly from a read error. V is TRBV7-8 and J is TRBJ1-4; TRBD1 aligns across 7 bases. The CDR3 extends over 14 amino acids. Germline CDR1 and CDR2: SGHVS and FQNEAQ. The CDR3 nucleotides are TGTACCAGCAGCCCGGGACAGCCGAGTGGGAGTCGTTTTTTT. Protein sequence: CTSSPGQPSGSRFF.

The sample holds a few counts of this clonotype. The chain couples TRBV19 to TRBJ1-5; D not certain. From germline, CDR1 is LNHDA and CDR2 SQIVND (reference sequence). The CDR3 loop spans 13 amino acids. V gave up 7 bases and J gave up 1 base, with 8 bases separating them. CDR3 DNA: TGTGCCAGTACCGACTTAAGCAATCAGCCCCAGCATTTT. Translated, it gives CASTDLSNQPQHF.

In this sample, this clonotype turned up a few times. The rearrangement uses TRBV12-3 or TRBV12-4 and TRBJ1-6, with D possibly TRBD1 on 5 matching bases. This CDR3 has 15 amino acids. V lost 5 bases to trimming and J lost 4 bases, with 12 bases between them. CDR3 loop: CASSPRDGYNSPLHF. The DNA of the CDR3 is TGTGCCAGCAGTCCCCGGGACGGTTATAATTCACCCCTCCACTTT.